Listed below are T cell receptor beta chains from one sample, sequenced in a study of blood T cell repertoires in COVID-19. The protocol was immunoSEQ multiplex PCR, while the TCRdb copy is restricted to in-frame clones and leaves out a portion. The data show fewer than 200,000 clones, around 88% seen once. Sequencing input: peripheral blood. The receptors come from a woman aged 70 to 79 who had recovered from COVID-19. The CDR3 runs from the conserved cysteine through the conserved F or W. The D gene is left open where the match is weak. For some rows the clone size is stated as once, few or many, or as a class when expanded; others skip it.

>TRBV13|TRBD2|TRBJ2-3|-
TGTGCCAGCAGCTTCCGACTAGCGGGAGTGGGCACAGATACGCAGTATTTT
CASSFRLAGVGTDTQYF
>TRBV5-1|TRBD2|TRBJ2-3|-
TGCGCCAGCAGCTCCCGACTAGCGTCAGATACGCAGTATTTT
CASSSRLASDTQYF
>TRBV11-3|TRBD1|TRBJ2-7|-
TGTGCCAGCCGCCCCGGACAGGGGGCGGGGGAGCAGTACTTC
CASRPGQGAGEQYF
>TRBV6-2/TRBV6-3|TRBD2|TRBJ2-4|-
TGTGCCAGCAGCCCACTAGCGATAGCCAAAAACATTCAGTACTTC
CASSPLAIAKNIQYF
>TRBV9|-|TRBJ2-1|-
TGTGCCAGCAGCGTAGCCGAGCGCCTAAGGGGTGAGCAGTTCTTC
CASSVAERLRGEQFF
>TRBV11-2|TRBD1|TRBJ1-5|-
TGTGCCAGCAGCTTAGGGCCAGGGGGGCAGCCCCAGCATTTT
CASSLGPGGQPQHF
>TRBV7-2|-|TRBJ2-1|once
TGTGCCAGCAGCTTGGGGCGGGGGCCCTACAATGAGCAGTTCTTC
CASSLGRGPYNEQFF
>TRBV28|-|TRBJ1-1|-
TGTGCCAGCAGTTTGGGGCCCGGGGAAGCTTTCTTT
CASSLGPGEAFF
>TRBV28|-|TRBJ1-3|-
TGTGCCAGCAGTTTGGCAGGCCGAAACACCATATATTTT
CASSLAGRNTIYF
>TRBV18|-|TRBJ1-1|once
TGTGCCAGCTCACCAGGGACAGAAGCTTTCTTT
CASSPGTEAFF
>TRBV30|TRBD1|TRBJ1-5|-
TGTGCCTGGACCACAGGGGCGAATAGCAATCAGCCCCAGCATTTT
CAWTTGANSNQPQHF
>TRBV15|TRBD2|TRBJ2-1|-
TGTGCCACCAGCGGACGGACTAGCGGACAGAGCTCCTACAATGAGCAGTTCTTC
CATSGRTSGQSSYNEQFF
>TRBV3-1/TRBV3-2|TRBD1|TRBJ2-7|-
TGTGCCAGCAGCCCCGACAGGGGGATCTACGAGCAGTACTTC
CASSPDRGIYEQYF
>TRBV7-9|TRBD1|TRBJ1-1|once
TGTGCCAGCAGCCCCGGGACAGAGAGAAGTGGTTTCTTT
CASSPGTERSGFF
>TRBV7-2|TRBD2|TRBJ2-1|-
TGTGCCAGCAGCCCGGGGAGGGACGCCTACAATGAGCAGTTCTTC
CASSPGRDAYNEQFF
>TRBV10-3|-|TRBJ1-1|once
TGTGCCATCAGTCAGGGTGGCTTGGCTGAAGCTTTCTTT
CAISQGGLAEAFF
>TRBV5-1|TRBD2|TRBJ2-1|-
TGCGCCAGCAGCCCCACCCTAGCGGGAAATGAGCAGTTCTTC
CASSPTLAGNEQFF
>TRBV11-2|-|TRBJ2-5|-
TGTGCCAGCAGCCCATGGGGAGGTCGCCAAGAGACCCAGTACTTC
CASSPWGGRQETQYF
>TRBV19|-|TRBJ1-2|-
TGTGCCAGTAGTATTCGGGGGGCGGACTATGGCTACACCTTC
CASSIRGADYGYTF
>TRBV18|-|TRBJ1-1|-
TGTGCCAGCTCACCAGCGGGCACTGAAGCTTTCTTT
CASSPAGTEAFF
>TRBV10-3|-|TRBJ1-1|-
TGTGCCATCAGTGATGTAGGGGCCAACACTGAAGCTTTCTTT
CAISDVGANTEAFF
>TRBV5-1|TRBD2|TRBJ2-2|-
TGCGCCAGCAGCCCGGGACTAATCGCCGGGGAGCTGTTTTTT
CASSPGLIAGELFF
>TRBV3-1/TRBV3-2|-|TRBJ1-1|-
TGTGCCAGCAGCCTAGGACAGTGGTATGAAGCTTTCTTT
CASSLGQWYEAFF
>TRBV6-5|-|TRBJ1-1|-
TGTGCCAGCAGTTACTCGAGGAGGCCGAGGACTGAAGCTTTCTTT
CASSYSRRPRTEAFF
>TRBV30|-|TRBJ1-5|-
TGTGCCTGGAGAGACAGGTCAAATCAGCCCCAGCATTTT
CAWRDRSNQPQHF
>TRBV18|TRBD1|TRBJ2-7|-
TGTGCCAGCTCACGGACAGGGGACGAGCAGTACTTC
CASSRTGDEQYF
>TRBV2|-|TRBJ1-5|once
TGTGCCAGCAGTGATCGTGGGGGGAGGCCCCAGCATTTT
CASSDRGGRPQHF
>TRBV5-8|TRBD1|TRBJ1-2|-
TGTGCCAGCAGCCGACAGGGATTCAGAGATGGCTACACCTTC
CASSRQGFRDGYTF
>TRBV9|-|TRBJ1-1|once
TGTGCCAGCAGCGTAGGAGCCATGAACACTGAAGCTTTCTTT
CASSVGAMNTEAFF
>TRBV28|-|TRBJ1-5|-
TGTGCCAGCAGTTTAGGCGGGGGAGGTCAGCCCCAGCATTTT
CASSLGGGGQPQHF
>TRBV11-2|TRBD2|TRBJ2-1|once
TGTGCCAGCAGCCCGGGGCTAGCGGGGAACAATGAGCAGTTCTTC
CASSPGLAGNNEQFF
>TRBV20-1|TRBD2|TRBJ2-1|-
TGCAGCGCGGGGGGCTACAATGAGCAGTTCTTC
CSAGGYNEQFF
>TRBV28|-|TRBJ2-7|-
TGTGCCAGCAGTTTTGGTGGGCTTGGCGAGCAGTACTTC
CASSFGGLGEQYF
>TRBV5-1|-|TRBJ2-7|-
TGCGCCAGCAGCTTGGGGGCGGGGGCGGCTAGCTCCTACGAGCAGTACTTC
CASSLGAGAASSYEQYF
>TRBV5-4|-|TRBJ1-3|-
TGTGCCAGCAGCTTGGATGGAGGGACCACCTCTGGAAACACCATATATTTT
CASSLDGGTTSGNTIYF
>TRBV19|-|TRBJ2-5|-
TGTGCCAGTAGTGGGGGCCTGGGGGAGACCCAGTACTTC
CASSGGLGETQYF
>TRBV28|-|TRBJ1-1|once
TGTGTTGGGATTTCGGGGTCCCAAGCTTTCTTT
CVGISGSQAFF
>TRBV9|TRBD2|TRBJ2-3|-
TGTGCCAGCAGACTAGCGGGGCGTAGCACAGATACGCAGTATTTT
CASRLAGRSTDTQYF
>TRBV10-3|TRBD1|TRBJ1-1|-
TGTGCCATCCGGGGACAGCCGAACACTGAAGCTTTCTTT
CAIRGQPNTEAFF
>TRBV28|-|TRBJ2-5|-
TGTGCCAGCAGTGGGGGGCAAGAGACCCAGTACTTC
CASSGGQETQYF
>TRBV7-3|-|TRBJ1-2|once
TGTGCCAGCAGCTTATCCGGCGGGGGGCGTAAGAATGGCTACACCTTC
CASSLSGGGRKNGYTF
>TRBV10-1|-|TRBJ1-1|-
TGCGCCAGCAGTGAGTCGGGGGGGAGTAATGAAGCTTTCTTT
CASSESGGSNEAFF
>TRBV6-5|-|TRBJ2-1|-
TGTGCCAGCAACCCTCGGTTTTCTCTCTACAATGAGCAGTTCTTC
CASNPRFSLYNEQFF
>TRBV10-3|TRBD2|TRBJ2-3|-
TGTGCCATCAGTGACCCGCGGGGGGCCCGAGGGGATACGCAGTATTTT
CAISDPRGARGDTQYF
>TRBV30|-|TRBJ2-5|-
TGTGCCTGGAGTACAGGGTGGCAGACCCAGTACTTC
CAWSTGWQTQYF
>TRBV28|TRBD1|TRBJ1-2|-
TGTGCCAGCAGTCCCGGGGGACAGGGGGCGGGTGGCTACACCTTC
CASSPGGQGAGGYTF
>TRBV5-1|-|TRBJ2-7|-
TGCGCCAGCACCCCTCAGGGTTTGGGCGAGCAGTACTTC
CASTPQGLGEQYF
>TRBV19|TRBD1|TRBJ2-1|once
TGTGCCAGTAGTAGGGCCCAGGGGGCCAATGAGCAGTTCTTC
CASSRAQGANEQFF
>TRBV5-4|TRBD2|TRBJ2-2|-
TGTGCCAGCAGCACCGGGACTAGCGGGACCAACACCGGGGAGCTGTTTTTT
CASSTGTSGTNTGELFF
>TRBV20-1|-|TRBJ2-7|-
TGCAGTGCTAGTGGCTGGGAGGCCCCCTACGAGCAGTACTTC
CSASGWEAPYEQYF
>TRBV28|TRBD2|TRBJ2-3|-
TGTGCCACCCAGCCTTGGCGAGCGGGGTCGCAGTATTTT
CATQPWRAGSQYF
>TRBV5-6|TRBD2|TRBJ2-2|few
TGTGCCAGCAGCCCCGGACTAGAGAACACCGGGGAGCTGTTTTTT
CASSPGLENTGELFF
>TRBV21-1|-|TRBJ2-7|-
TGTGCCAGCAGCAAAGACCGGGACGAGCAGTACTTC
CASSKDRDEQYF